This T cell receptor beta chain was sequenced in a study of cytomegalovirus exposure and HLA in healthy donors. Notes on the study in general: Sequencing artifact likely explains a cluster of highly shared sequence variants. The records held CMV serostatus as the only immune exposure information. Association of a missense DCLRE1C variant with TCR beta V- and J-gene trimming was reported in a later analysis. Analyses of presence/absence relied on an assumption of roughly uniform sequencing depth across donors.

In the PCR, 60 Vbeta and 13 Jbeta primers were used. Measured with immunoSEQ multiplex PCR; TCRdb has only the in-frame clones, and not every one. The sample includes approximately 150,000 clones, around 80% of them seen just once. The ends lost 4 bases at V and 3 bases at J; junction bases unmatched: 5. CDR3 size: 14 residues. Germline-derived CDR1 and CDR2 are WNHNN and SYGVQD (reference sequence). Worth noting for this clone: The antigen is unknown.

This TCR was recovered from a man aged 35 to 55 in good health and CMV-seronegative. The sequencing input was PBMCs. The V call is TRBV10-1, the J call TRBJ2-7; TRBD2 matches 8 bases. This CDR3 reads CASSGRGALYEQYF. The CDR3 DNA follows: TGCGCCAGCAGTGGGCGGGGGGCTCTCTACGAGCAGTACTTC.